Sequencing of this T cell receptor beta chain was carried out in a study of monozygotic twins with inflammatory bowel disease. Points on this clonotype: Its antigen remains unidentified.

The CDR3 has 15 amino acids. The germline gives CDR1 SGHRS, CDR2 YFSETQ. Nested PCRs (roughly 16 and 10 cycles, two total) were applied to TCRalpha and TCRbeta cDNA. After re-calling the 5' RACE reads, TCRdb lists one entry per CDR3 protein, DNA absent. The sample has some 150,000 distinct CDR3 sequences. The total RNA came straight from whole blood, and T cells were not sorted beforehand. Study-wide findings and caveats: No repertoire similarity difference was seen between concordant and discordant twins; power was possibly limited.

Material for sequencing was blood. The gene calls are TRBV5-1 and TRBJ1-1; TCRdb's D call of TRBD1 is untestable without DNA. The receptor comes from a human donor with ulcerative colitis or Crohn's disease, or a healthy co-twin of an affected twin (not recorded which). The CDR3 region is CASSLLPGQGTEAFF.